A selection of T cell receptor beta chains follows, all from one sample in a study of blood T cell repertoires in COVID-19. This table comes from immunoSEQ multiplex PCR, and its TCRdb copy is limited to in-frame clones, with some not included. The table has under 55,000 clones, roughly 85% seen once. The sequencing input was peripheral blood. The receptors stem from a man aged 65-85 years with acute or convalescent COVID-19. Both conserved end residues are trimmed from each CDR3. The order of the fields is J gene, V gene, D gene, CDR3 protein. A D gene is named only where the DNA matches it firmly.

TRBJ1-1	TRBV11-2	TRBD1	ASSWGQANTEAF
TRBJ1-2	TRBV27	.	ASRSQDTLYGYT
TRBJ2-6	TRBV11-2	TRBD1	ASSLRQGIFAGANVLT
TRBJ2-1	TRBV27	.	ASSSAGAYNEQF
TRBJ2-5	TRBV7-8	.	ASSLELSETQY
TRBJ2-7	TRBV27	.	ASSLSSDVRGYEQY
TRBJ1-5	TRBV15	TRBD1	ATSLNRGQGQPQH
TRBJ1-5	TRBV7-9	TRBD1	ASSSGQGFQPQH
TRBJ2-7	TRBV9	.	ASSPKTVFHEQY
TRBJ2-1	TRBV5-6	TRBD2	ASSGGTSGPYNEQF
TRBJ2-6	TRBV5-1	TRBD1	ASSLAWGTGQSGANVLT
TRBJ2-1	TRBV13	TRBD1	ASSLQGGDNNEQF
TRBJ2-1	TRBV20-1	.	SASSLGGYNEQF
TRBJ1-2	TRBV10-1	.	ASSESKLYGYT
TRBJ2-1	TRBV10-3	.	AISEDRSSYNEQF
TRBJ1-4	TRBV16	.	ASSFGGQLNEKLF